These 24 T cell receptor beta chains were all obtained from the same sample, sequenced in a study of blood T cell repertoires in COVID-19. The assay was immunoSEQ multiplex PCR, and TCRdb's table has in-frame clones only and misses some. The sample has about 210,000 clones; approximately 82% are singletons. Sequencing used peripheral blood. The source of these receptors is a woman aged 35 to 49 with acute or convalescent COVID-19.

The gene calls are TRBV7-2 and TRBJ2-2; TRBD2 is a possible D gene (6 bases). The CDR3 covers 14 residues. Germline CDR1 and CDR2: SGHTA and FQGNSA. V was cut by 5 bases and J by 7 bases, with 14 bases left in between. CDR3 sequence reads: CASSPRRDFGELFF. CDR3 DNA: TGTGCCAGCAGCCCGCGGCGGGATTTCGGGGAGCTGTTTTTT.

For the CDR3, the DNA is TGTGCCAGCAAAGGGAAAGGGGGCCTCTACGAGCAGTACTTC. Its protein product is CASKGKGGLYEQYF. This chain joins TRBV5-6 and TRBJ2-7; TRBD1 matches 7 bases. The CDR3 length is 14 residues. CDR1 is SGHDT and CDR2 is YYEEEE in the germline V gene. Trimming took 6 bases from V and 3 from J; bases not matched to a gene: 9.

This clone was detected once. The J gene is TRBJ1-1, the V gene TRBV7-9; D uncertain. V was cut by 5 bases and J by 2 bases, with 9 bases left in between. Germline loops: CDR1 SEHNR, CDR2 FQNEAQ (reference sequence). The CDR3 consists of 13 residues. This CDR3 is CASSITSNTEAFF. The CDR3 DNA follows: TGTGCCAGCAGCATCACAAGTAACACTGAAGCTTTCTTT.

Details on this clone: Other DNA sequences within the sample encode an identical CDR3. The CDR3: CASSLGDSLEKLFF. CDR3 in DNA: TGCGCCAGCAGCTTAGGAGACAGTCTAGAAAAACTGTTTTTT. The V gene is TRBV5-1, the J gene TRBJ1-4; maybe TRBD1 (5 bases). Trimming cost V 2 bases and J 8 bases, with 13 bases left between them. Germline V gene lookup returns CDR1 SGHRS and CDR2 YFSETQ. The CDR3 covers 14 residues. The whole variable domain, remainder taken from reference TRBV5-1 and TRBJ1-4, is KAGVTQTPRYLIKTRGQQVTLSCSPISGHRSVSWYQQTPGQGLQFLFEYFSETQRNKGNFPGRFSGRQFSNSRSEMNVSTLELGDSALYLCASSLGDSLEKLFFGSGTQLSVL.

The rearrangement links TRBV6-5 to TRBJ1-5, with TRBD1 matching 8 bases. Germline V CDR1 and CDR2: MNHEY, SVGAGI. V was pared by 6 bases and J by 14 bases, with 12 bases of the junction left unmatched. CDR3 size: 13 residues. This chain's CDR3 is CASSDGQGMPEHF. In DNA form, the CDR3 reads TGTGCCAGCAGCGATGGACAGGGAATGCCGGAGCATTTT.

The chain uses TRBV7-2 and TRBJ2-5; perhaps TRBD2 as D (6 bases). The germline gives CDR1 SGHTA, CDR2 FQGNSA. The V end was cut by 4 bases, the J end by 5 bases, with 14 bases between. The CDR3 is 14 residues long. The chain's CDR3 is CASSYSGVGETQYF. The CDR3 DNA is TGTGCCAGCAGCTACTCGGGGGTGGGGGAGACCCAGTACTTC.

This clone was detected a few times. The chain uses TRBV9 and TRBJ2-3; 7 nucleotides match TRBD2. This CDR3 contains 14 residues. V was pared by 3 bases and J by 8 bases, with 9 bases of the junction left unmatched. Per the germline V gene, CDR1 is SGDLS and CDR2 is YYNGEE. CDR3 sequence reads: CASSDRAGLSTQYF. The CDR3 DNA reads as TGTGCCAGCAGCGATCGAGCGGGGCTCAGTACGCAGTATTTT.

The chain recombines TRBV11-3 with TRBJ2-7; D possibly corresponds to TRBD1 (5 bases). Germline CDR1 is SGHNT and CDR2 is YENEEA. The CDR3 spans 13 residues. Trimming pared 8 bases from V and 1 base from J, leaving 12 bases between. Written as DNA, the CDR3 is TGTGCCAGCGCCCTATCAGGGTCCTACGAGCAGTACTTC. Translating it yields CASALSGSYEQYF.

This clone was detected only a few times. The chain is built from TRBV27 and TRBJ1-3, with 9 bases lining up with TRBD1. CDR3 length: 16 amino acids. The trim removed 2 bases at V and 4 bases at J, leaving 6 bases unmatched. CDR1 is MNHEY and CDR2 is SMNVEV in the germline V gene (reference sequence). The CDR3, as DNA: TGTGCCAGCAGTTTAACCGGACAGGGGTTAGGAAACACCATATATTTT. Its protein is CASSLTGQGLGNTIYF.

The V call is TRBV4-1, the J call TRBJ2-1, with D possibly matching TRBD1 (5 bases). This CDR3 is built from 17 residues. V was pared by 0 bases and J by 0 bases, with 12 bases between. Germline CDR1 reads MGHRA; CDR2 reads YSYEKL. The CDR3 DNA reads TGCGCCAGCAGCCAAGACTTAGGGGCGAGCTCCTACAATGAGCAGTTCTTC. This gives the protein CASSQDLGASSYNEQFF.

The V call is TRBV6-5, the J call TRBJ2-3, with 7 positions matching TRBD1. Looked up from germline, CDR1 is MNHEY and CDR2 is SVGAGI. V was clipped by 8 bases and J by 2 bases; unmatched bases: 7. The CDR3 spans 14 residues. CDR3 region: CASRRDSYTDTQYF. For the CDR3, the DNA is TGTGCCAGCCGCCGGGACAGCTACACAGATACGCAGTATTTT.

The chain carries TRBV5-1 and TRBJ2-5, with D uncertain. The CDR3 totals 21 residues. V lost 0 bases to trimming and J lost 2 bases, with 29 bases between them. The germline CDR1 and CDR2 sequences are SGHRS and YFSETQ. The DNA of the CDR3 is TGCGCCAGCAGCTTGGCTACCGGGTCTATGTTGCTCAGCGAGGCGCAAGAGACCCAGTACTTC. It yields the protein CASSLATGSMLLSEAQETQYF.

The gene calls are TRBV29-1 and TRBJ2-7; 8 bases line up with TRBD2. CDR1 is SQVTM and CDR2 is ANQGSEA in the germline V gene. V lost 2 bases to trimming and J lost 4 bases; unmatched junction nucleotides: 7. This CDR3 contains 14 residues. The DNA of the CDR3 is TGCAGCGTTGAACTGAGCGGGAGTGGATACGAGCAGTACTTC. Translation gives CSVELSGSGYEQYF.

The chain carries TRBV7-3 and TRBJ2-7, with a possible D match to TRBD2 (5 bases). V was shortened by 1 base and J by 3 bases, with 10 bases between the two germline ends. CDR3 length: 14 amino acids. Germline CDR1 and CDR2: SGHTA and FQGTGA. The CDR3 loop is CASSLSSGDYEQYF. Here the CDR3 DNA reads TGTGCCAGCAGCTTAAGTTCCGGGGACTACGAGCAGTACTTC.

This chain links TRBV6-2 or TRBV6-3 with TRBJ1-1, with 9 nucleotides matching TRBD1. There are 13 residues in the CDR3. V gave up 2 bases and J gave up 12 bases; unmatched junction bases: 7. Per the germline V gene, CDR1 is MNHEY and CDR2 is SVGEGT. CDR3 loop: CASSYGTGLVTFF. CDR3 DNA sequence: TGTGCCAGCAGTTACGGGACAGGGCTTGTGACTTTCTTT.

The chain recombines TRBV7-2 with TRBJ2-1; D possibly corresponds to TRBD1 (5 bases). The CDR3 has 14 residues. Trimming pared 0 bases from V and 7 bases from J, leaving 10 bases between. The germline V gene encodes CDR1 SGHTA and CDR2 FQGNSA. The CDR3 loop reads CASSLALSGNEQFF. CDR3 nucleotides: TGTGCCAGCAGCTTAGCGCTGTCAGGGAATGAGCAGTTCTTC.

To note about this clone: The same CDR3 also results from other DNA sequences found in this sample. The chain joins TRBV5-1 to TRBJ2-3, with 9 positions matching TRBD2. Trimming took 0 bases from V and 3 from J; bases not matched to a gene: 2. The V gene's germline CDR1 is SGHRS and CDR2 YFSETQ. The CDR3 is made up of 15 amino acids. In DNA, the CDR3 is TGCGCCAGCAGCTTGGAGCTAGCGGGGACAGATACGCAGTATTTT. It translates to CASSLELAGTDTQYF.

The DNA of the CDR3 is TGTGCCAGCTCACTACAGGACACTGAAGCTTTCTTT. Translated: CASSLQDTEAFF. The V and J genes are TRBV18 and TRBJ1-1; tentatively, D is TRBD1 (5 bases). The CDR3 runs to 12 residues. Germline-derived CDR1 and CDR2 are KGHSH and LQKENI. V lost 4 bases, J lost 3 bases, and 6 bases lay in between.

The V gene is TRBV7-3, the J gene TRBJ1-1; D gene uncertain. This CDR3 contains 13 residues. Germline CDR1 SGHTA, CDR2 FQGTGA. V lost 2 bases and J lost 5, with 9 bases in between. The DNA of the CDR3 is TGTGCCAGCAGCTTATACCCGGGGACTGAAGCTTTCTTT. Protein product: CASSLYPGTEAFF.

The chain uses TRBV28 and TRBJ2-5; tentatively, D is TRBD1 (6 bases). V lost 1 base, J lost 5 bases, and 17 bases lay in between. This CDR3 is built from 16 residues. CDR1 is MDHEN and CDR2 is SYDVKM in the germline V gene. In DNA, the CDR3 is TGTGCCAGCAGTTTATATTCATCAGGGGTCAGGGAGACCCAGTACTTC. It encodes CASSLYSSGVRETQYF.

V and J are TRBV5-1 and TRBJ2-7, with D possibly matching TRBD1 (7 bases). CDR1 and CDR2 (germline): SGHRS, YFSETQ. The V gene lost 3 bases and the J gene lost 1 base, with 17 bases spanning the gap. This CDR3 spans 16 amino acids. The CDR3 spells CASSSVRGVPSYEQYF. The CDR3 DNA reads TGCGCCAGCAGCTCGGTCAGGGGGGTTCCATCCTACGAGCAGTACTTC.

The chain is built from TRBV6-6 and TRBJ2-7; D gene unclear. The CDR3 consists of 9 residues. V was shortened by 6 bases and J by 5 bases, with 2 bases between the two germline ends. Germline V CDR1 and CDR2: MNHNY, SVGAGI (reference sequence). The CDR3 protein is CASSNEQYF. Written as DNA, the CDR3 is TGTGCCAGCAGCAACGAGCAGTACTTC.

The rearrangement links TRBV6-1 to TRBJ1-6; TRBD1 aligns across 8 bases. Trimming removed 2 bases from V and 5 bases from J; junction bases left unmatched: 2. The germline V gene encodes CDR1 MNHNS and CDR2 SASEGT. The CDR3 is 15 amino acids. The CDR3 sequence: CASSESTGDNSPLHF. For the CDR3, the DNA is TGTGCCAGCAGTGAATCGACAGGGGATAATTCACCCCTCCACTTT.

The chain uses TRBV6-4 and TRBJ1-1, with D perhaps TRBD1 (6 bases). CDR1 and CDR2 (germline): MRHNA, SNTAGT. There are 15 residues in the CDR3. Trimming removed 3 bases from V and 1 base from J, with 12 bases in between. The CDR3 loop is CASSDGGARNTEAFF. The CDR3, as DNA: TGTGCCAGCAGTGATGGGGGCGCAAGGAACACTGAAGCTTTCTTT.